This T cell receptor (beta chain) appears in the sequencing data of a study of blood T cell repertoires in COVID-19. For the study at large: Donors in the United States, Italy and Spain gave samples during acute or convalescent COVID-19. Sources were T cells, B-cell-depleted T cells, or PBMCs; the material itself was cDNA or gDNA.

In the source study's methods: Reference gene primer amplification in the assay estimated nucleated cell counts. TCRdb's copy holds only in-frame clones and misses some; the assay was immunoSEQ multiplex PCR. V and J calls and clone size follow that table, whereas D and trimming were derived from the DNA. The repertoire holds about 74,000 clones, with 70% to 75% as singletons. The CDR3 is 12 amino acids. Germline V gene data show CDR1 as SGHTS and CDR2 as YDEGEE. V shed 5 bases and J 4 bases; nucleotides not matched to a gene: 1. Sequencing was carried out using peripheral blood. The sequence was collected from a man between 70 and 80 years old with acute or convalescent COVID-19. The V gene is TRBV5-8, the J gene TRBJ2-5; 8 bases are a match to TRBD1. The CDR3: CASSTGGETQYF. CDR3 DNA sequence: TGTGCCAGCAGTACAGGGGGAGAGACCCAGTACTTC.